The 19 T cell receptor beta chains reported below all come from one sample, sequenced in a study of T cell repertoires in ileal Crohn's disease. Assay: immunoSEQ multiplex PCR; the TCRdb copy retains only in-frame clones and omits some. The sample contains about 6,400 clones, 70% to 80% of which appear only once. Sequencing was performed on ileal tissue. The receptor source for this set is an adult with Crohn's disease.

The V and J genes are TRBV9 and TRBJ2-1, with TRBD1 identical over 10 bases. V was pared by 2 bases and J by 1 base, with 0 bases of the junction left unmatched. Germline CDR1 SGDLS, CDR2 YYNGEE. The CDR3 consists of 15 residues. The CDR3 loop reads CASSVGQGSYNEQFF. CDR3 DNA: TGTGCCAGCAGCGTGGGACAGGGGTCCTACAATGAGCAGTTCTTC.

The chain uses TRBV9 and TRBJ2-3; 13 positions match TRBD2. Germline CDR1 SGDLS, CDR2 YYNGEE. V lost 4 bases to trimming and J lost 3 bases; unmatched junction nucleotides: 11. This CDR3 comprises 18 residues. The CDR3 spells CASSPYGLAGVRTDTQYF. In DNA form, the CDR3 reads TGTGCCAGCAGCCCATACGGACTAGCGGGAGTTAGAACAGATACGCAGTATTTT.

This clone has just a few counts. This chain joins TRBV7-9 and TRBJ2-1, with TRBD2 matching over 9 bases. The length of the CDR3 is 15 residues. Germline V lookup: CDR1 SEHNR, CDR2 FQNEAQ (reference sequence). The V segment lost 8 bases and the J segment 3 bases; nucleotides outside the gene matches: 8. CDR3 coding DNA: TGTGCCAGCGCAGGACCTAGCGGGATCTACAATGAGCAGTTCTTC. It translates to CASAGPSGIYNEQFF.

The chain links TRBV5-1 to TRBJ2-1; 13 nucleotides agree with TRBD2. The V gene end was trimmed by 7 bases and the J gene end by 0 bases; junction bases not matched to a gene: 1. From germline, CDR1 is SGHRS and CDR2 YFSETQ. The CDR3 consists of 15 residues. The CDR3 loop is CASRTSGSSYNEQFF. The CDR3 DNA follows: TGCGCCAGCCGGACTAGCGGGAGCTCCTACAATGAGCAGTTCTTC.

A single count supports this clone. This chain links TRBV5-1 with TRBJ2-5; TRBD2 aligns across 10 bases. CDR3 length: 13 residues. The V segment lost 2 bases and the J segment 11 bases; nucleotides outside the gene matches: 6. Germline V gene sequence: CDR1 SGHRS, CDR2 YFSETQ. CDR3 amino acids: CASSLGLAEPQYF. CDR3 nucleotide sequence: TGCGCCAGCAGCTTAGGACTAGCGGAGCCTCAGTACTTC.

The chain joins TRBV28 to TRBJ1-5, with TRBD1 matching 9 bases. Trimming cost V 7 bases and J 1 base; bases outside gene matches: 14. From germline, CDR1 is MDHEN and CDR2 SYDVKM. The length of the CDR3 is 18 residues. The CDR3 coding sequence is TGTGCCAGCACCATGGGTGTACAGGGGGCGCTGAGCAATCAGCCCCAGCATTTT. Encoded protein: CASTMGVQGALSNQPQHF.

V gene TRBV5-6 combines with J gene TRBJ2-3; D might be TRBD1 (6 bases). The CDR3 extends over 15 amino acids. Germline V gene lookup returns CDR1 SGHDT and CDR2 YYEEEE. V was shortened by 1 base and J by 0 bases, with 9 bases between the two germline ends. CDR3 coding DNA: TGTGCCAGCAGCTTGTGGACAGCTAGCACAGATACGCAGTATTTT. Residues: CASSLWTASTDTQYF. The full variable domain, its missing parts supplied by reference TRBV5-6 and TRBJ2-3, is DAGVTQSPTHLIKTRGQQVTLRCSPKSGHDTVSWYQQALGQGPQFIFQYYEEEERQRGNFPDRFSGHQFPNYSSELNVNALLLGDSALYLCASSLWTASTDTQYFGPGTRLTVL.

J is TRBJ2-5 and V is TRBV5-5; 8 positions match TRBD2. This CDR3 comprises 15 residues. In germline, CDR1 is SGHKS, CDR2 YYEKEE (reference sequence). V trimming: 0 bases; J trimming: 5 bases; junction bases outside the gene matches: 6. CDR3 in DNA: TGTGCCAGCAGCTTGGGAGCGGGAGTTGTGGAGACCCAGTACTTC. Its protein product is CASSLGAGVVETQYF. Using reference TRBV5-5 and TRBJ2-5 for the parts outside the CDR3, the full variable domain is DAGVTQSPTHLIKTRGQQVTLRCSPISGHKSVSWYQQVLGQGPQFIFQYYEKEERGRGNFPDRFSARQFPNYSSELNVNALLLGDSALYLCASSLGAGVVETQYFGPGTRLLVL.

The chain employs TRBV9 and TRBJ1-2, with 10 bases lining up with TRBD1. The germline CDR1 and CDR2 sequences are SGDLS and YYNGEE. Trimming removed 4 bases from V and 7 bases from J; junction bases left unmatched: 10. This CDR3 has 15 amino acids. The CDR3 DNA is TGTGCCAGCAGCACTGGGACAGGGGAGGGAGGTGGCTACACCTTC. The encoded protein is CASSTGTGEGGGYTF.

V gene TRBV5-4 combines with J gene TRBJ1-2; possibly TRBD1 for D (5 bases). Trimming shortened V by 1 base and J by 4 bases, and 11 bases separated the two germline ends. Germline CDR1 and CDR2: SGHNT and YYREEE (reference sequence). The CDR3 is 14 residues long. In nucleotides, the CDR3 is TGTGCCAGCAGCTTGCAAGGGGCCGCCTATGGCTACACCTTC. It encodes CASSLQGAAYGYTF. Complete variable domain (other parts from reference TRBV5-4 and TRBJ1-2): ETGVTQSPTHLIKTRGQQVTLRCSSQSGHNTVSWYQQALGQGPQFIFQYYREEENGRGNFPPRFSGLQFPNYSSELNVNALELDDSALYLCASSLQGAAYGYTFGSGTRLTVV.

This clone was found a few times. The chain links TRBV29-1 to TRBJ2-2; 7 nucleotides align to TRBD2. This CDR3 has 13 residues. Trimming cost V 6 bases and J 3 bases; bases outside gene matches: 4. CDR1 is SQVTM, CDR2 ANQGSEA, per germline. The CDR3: CSVAGRDTGELFF. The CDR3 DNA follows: TGCAGCGTCGCAGGGAGGGACACCGGGGAGCTGTTTTTT.

CDR3 protein: CASSSGTELGEQYF. The CDR3 coding sequence is TGCGCCAGCAGCTCTGGGACTGAACTGGGGGAGCAGTACTTC. The chain couples TRBV5-1 to TRBJ2-7, with D maybe TRBD2 (6 bases). Germline V lookup: CDR1 SGHRS, CDR2 YFSETQ. The V gene lost 3 bases and the J gene lost 7 bases, with 17 bases spanning the gap. CDR3 length: 14 amino acids.

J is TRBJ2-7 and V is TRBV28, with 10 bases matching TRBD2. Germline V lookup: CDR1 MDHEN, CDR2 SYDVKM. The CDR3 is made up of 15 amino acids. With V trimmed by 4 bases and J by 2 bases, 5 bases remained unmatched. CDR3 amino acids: CASSSSGRATYEQYF. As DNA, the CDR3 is TGTGCCAGCAGTTCCAGCGGGAGGGCCACCTACGAGCAGTACTTC.

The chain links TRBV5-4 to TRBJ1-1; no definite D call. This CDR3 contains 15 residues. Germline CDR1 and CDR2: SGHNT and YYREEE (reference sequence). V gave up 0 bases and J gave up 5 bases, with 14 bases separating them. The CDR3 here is CASSLEFAGGTEAFF. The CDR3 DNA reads TGTGCCAGCAGCTTGGAATTCGCAGGCGGGACTGAAGCTTTCTTT.

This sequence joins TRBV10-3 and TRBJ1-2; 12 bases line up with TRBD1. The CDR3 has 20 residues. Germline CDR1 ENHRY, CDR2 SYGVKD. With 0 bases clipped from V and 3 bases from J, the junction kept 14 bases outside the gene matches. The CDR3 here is CAISESFGGTGGANDYGYTF. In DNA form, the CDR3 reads TGTGCCATCAGTGAGTCGTTTGGCGGGACAGGGGGCGCAAACGACTATGGCTACACCTTC.

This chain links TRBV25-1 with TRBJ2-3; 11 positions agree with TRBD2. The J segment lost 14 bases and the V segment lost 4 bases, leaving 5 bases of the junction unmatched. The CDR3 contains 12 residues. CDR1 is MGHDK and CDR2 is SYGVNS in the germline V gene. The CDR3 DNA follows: TGTGCCAGCAGTGGAACTAGCGGGAGAGGGTATTTT. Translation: CASSGTSGRGYF.

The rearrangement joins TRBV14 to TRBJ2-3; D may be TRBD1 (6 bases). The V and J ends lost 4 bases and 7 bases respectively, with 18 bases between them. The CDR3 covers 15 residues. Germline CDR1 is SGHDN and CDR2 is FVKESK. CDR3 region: CASSLQGSWRNTQYF. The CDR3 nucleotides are TGTGCCAGCAGCCTACAGGGCTCCTGGCGCAATACGCAGTATTTT.

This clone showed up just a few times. The CDR3 nucleotides read TGTGCCAGCCAGGGGAGGGCTAGCGCGTCCAACGTCCTGACTTTC. Its protein is CASQGRASASNVLTF. The chain uses TRBV6-1 and TRBJ2-6; a weak D match, TRBD2 (7 bases). Per germline, CDR1 MNHNS and CDR2 SASEGT. The ends were cut back, 8 bases at V and 8 bases at J, with 19 bases in the middle. This CDR3 spans 15 amino acids.

The CDR3 DNA reads TGTGCCAGCAGTTTACGGGTCTATGGCTACACCTTC. The encoded protein is CASSLRVYGYTF. The rearrangement links TRBV28 to TRBJ1-2; D unclear. Germline V gives CDR1 MDHEN, CDR2 SYDVKM. This CDR3 has 12 amino acids. V dropped 2 bases and J dropped 4 bases, with 5 bases sitting between them.